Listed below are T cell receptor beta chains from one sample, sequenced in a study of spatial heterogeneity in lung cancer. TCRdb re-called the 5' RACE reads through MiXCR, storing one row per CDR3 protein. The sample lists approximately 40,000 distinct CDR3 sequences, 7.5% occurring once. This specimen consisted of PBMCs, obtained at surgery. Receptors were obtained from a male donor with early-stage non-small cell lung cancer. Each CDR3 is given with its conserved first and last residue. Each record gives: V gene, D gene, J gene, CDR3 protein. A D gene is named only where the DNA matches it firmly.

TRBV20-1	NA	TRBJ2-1	CSARSGPGEQFF
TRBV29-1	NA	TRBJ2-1	CSVEGSAGATYNEQFF
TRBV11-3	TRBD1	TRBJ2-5	CASSLAVTGAETQYF
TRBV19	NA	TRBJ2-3	CASKPSPTWPGPSYPSTDTQYF
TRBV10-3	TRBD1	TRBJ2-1	CAISESAGGSHNEQFF
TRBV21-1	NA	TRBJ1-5	CASSPPGPRSSNQPQHF
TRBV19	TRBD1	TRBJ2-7	CASSGQGARGIYEQYF
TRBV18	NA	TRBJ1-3	CASSSRGEGNTIYF
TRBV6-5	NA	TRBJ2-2	CASSLIVRPFGELFF
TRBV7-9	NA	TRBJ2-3	CASGRSTDTQYF
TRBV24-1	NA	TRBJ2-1	CATSDEGRYNEQFF
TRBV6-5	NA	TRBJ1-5	CASREDRSLVQPQHF
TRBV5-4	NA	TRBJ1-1	CASSVSTLRGAEAFF
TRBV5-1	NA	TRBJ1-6	CASSLNMVNSPLHF
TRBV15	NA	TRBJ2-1	CATSRAIVTGGNEQFF
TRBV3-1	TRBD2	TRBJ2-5	CASSLPTSGSGKTQYF
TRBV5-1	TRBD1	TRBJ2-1	CASSLMGQANNEQFF
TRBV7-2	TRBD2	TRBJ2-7	CASSLGLAREQYF
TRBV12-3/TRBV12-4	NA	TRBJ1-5	CASSLALTRPQHF
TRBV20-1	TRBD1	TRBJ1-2	CSALGQGASYTF
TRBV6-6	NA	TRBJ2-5	CASSYGSNTRAQETQYF
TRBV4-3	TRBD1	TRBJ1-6	CASSQDGRGHSPLHF
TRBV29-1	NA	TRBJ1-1	CSVPTSMNTEAFF
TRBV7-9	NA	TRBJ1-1	CASSLLAEAFF
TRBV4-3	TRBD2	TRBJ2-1	CASSQGVAGVFNEQFF